Following are 27 T cell receptor beta chains from one sample sequenced in a study of T cell responses to AZD1222 COVID-19 vaccine. The table came from immunoSEQ multiplex PCR; TCRdb's copy has only in-frame clones and leaves some out. The repertoire holds 100,000 or so clones, with roughly 90% as singletons. This specimen consisted of peripheral blood, obtained on day 0 of AZD1222 vaccination. Every receptor here comes from an adult in good health.

The chain carries TRBV2 and TRBJ2-1; 9 positions agree with TRBD2. The CDR3 covers 16 residues. The V gene's germline CDR1 is SNHLY and CDR2 FYNNEI. Germline trimming cut 6 bases from V and 1 base from J; bases unmatched to any gene: 7. The CDR3 here is CASSRLAAGSYNEQFF. In nucleotides, the CDR3 is TGTGCCAGCAGCCGACTAGCGGCGGGATCCTACAATGAGCAGTTCTTC. Combining the CDR3 with reference TRBV2 and TRBJ2-1 gives the whole variable domain EPEVTQTPSHQVTQMGQEVILRCVPISNHLYFYWYRQILGQKVEFLVSFYNNEISEKSEIFDDQFSVERPDGSNFTLKIRSTKLEDSAMYFCASSRLAAGSYNEQFFGPGTRLTVL.

This chain uses TRBV5-1 with TRBJ2-6; 7 bases agree with TRBD1. The CDR3 runs 16 residues. Germline CDR1 and CDR2: SGHRS and YFSETQ. The ends lost 2 bases at V and 2 bases at J; junction bases unmatched: 4. Here the CDR3 DNA reads TGCGCCAGCAGCTTAGAGGGGGCTGCTGGGGCCAACGTCCTGACTTTC. Protein product: CASSLEGAAGANVLTF.

This chain joins TRBV10-2 and TRBJ1-6; D perhaps matches TRBD1 (6 bases). This CDR3 is 14 amino acids long. V lost 8 bases to trimming and J lost 5 bases, with 13 bases between them. Per the germline V gene, CDR1 is WSHSY and CDR2 is SAAADI. The CDR3 nucleotides are TGCGCCAGCGGTAGGGGACAAGATAATTCACCCCTCCACTTT. Translation: CASGRGQDNSPLHF.

Remarks on this clone: The same CDR3 also results from other DNA sequences found in this sample. The chain links TRBV7-2 to TRBJ1-2, with D possibly TRBD1 on 6 matching bases. V was shortened by 1 base and J by 6 bases, with 9 bases between the two germline ends. The CDR3 sequence is 13 residues long. Germline CDR1 is SGHTA and CDR2 is FQGNSA. The CDR3 loop is CASSLGQGNGYTF. The CDR3 DNA reads as TGTGCCAGCAGCTTAGGTCAGGGGAATGGCTACACCTTC.

The chain recombines TRBV25-1 with TRBJ2-1; D gene uncertain. With 11 bases removed from V and 0 bases from J, the gap between germline ends came to 8 bases. The germline V gene has CDR1 MGHDK and CDR2 SYGVNS. The CDR3 loop spans 12 amino acids. The CDR3 sequence is CAAQSSYNEQFF. CDR3 nucleotide sequence: TGTGCCGCTCAGAGCTCCTACAATGAGCAGTTCTTC.

The chain links TRBV6-2 or TRBV6-3 to TRBJ2-1; a weak D match, TRBD2 (6 bases). The CDR3 is made up of 15 amino acids. Germline V lookup: CDR1 MNHEY, CDR2 SVGEGT. The V end lost 2 bases, the J end lost 5 bases, and 13 bases lay between the germline ends. DNA of the CDR3: TGTGCCAGCAGTTACAACTGGGGACTGCACAATGAGCAGTTCTTC. Translated, it gives CASSYNWGLHNEQFF.

The V and J genes are TRBV7-2 and TRBJ2-7, with TRBD1 matching 10 bases. The CDR3 extends over 16 amino acids. The germline V gene has CDR1 SGHTA and CDR2 FQGNSA. Germline trimming cut 1 base from V and 6 bases from J; bases unmatched to any gene: 9. CDR3 residues: CASSLVGTGAVGEQYF. CDR3 coding DNA: TGTGCCAGCAGCTTAGTTGGGACAGGGGCAGTTGGCGAGCAGTACTTC.

The chain combines TRBV4-3 with TRBJ2-1; 8 bases fit TRBD1. V shed 0 bases and J 7 bases; nucleotides not matched to a gene: 11. This CDR3 contains 17 residues. CDR1 and CDR2 from the germline V gene are LGHNA and YSLEER. DNA of the CDR3: TGCGCCAGCAGCCAAGATCTGATGAGGACAGGGAGGAATGAGCAGTTCTTC. The encoded protein is CASSQDLMRTGRNEQFF.

The V call is TRBV27, the J call TRBJ1-2; D uncertain. Germline V gene sequence: CDR1 MNHEY, CDR2 SMNVEV (reference sequence). V dropped 3 bases and J dropped 5 bases, with 16 bases sitting between them. The CDR3 totals 15 residues. CDR3 coding DNA: TGTGCCAGCAGTTTCCGGGAGAAGGGCGGATATGGCTACACCTTC. It translates to CASSFREKGGYGYTF.

This chain joins TRBV7-2 and TRBJ2-7; D call uncertain. CDR3 length equals 15 residues. The germline V gene encodes CDR1 SGHTA and CDR2 FQGNSA. V lost 1 base and J lost 0, with 10 bases in between. CDR3 residues: CASSLVGTNSYEQYF. For the CDR3, the DNA is TGTGCCAGCAGCTTAGTGGGCACAAACTCCTACGAGCAGTACTTC.

The rearrangement uses TRBV7-6 and TRBJ2-1, with D perhaps TRBD2 (6 bases). Trimming removed 0 bases from V and 2 bases from J, with 8 bases in between. Germline V gene sequence: CDR1 SGHVS, CDR2 FNYEAQ. This CDR3 has 15 residues. Here the CDR3 reads CASSLAGGTYNEQFF. CDR3 DNA: TGTGCCAGCAGCTTAGCGGGAGGCACCTACAATGAGCAGTTCTTC.

The chain links TRBV4-2 to TRBJ1-2; TRBD1 matches 8 bases. CDR1 LGHNA and CDR2 YNFKEQ come from the germline V gene. The CDR3 has 16 residues. The ends lost 1 base at V and 1 base at J; junction bases unmatched: 5. CDR3: CASSQVGQDRNYGYTF. The CDR3 DNA is TGTGCCAGCAGCCAAGTGGGACAGGATCGTAACTATGGCTACACCTTC.

V is TRBV16 and J is TRBJ1-2; TRBD1 matches 7 bases. The junction had 6 bases not matched to a gene; V was cut back by 0 bases and J by 8 bases. Germline V gene data show CDR1 as KGHSY and CDR2 as FQNENV. This CDR3 spans 14 amino acids. DNA of the CDR3: TGTGCCAGCAGCCAATCGACAGGGTCTTACGGCTACACCTTC. Translated, it gives CASSQSTGSYGYTF. Using reference TRBV16 and TRBJ1-2 for the parts outside the CDR3, the full variable domain is GEEVAQTPKHLVRGEGQKAKLYCAPIKGHSYVFWYQQVLKNEFKFLISFQNENVFDETGMPKERFSAKCLPNSPCSLEIQATKLEDSAVYFCASSQSTGSYGYTFGSGTRLTVV.

The V call is TRBV18, the J call TRBJ2-3, with 9 bases aligning to TRBD2. Germline loops: CDR1 KGHSH, CDR2 LQKENI. The CDR3 runs to 15 residues. Germline trimming cut 3 bases from V and 4 bases from J; bases unmatched to any gene: 5. CDR3 amino acids: CASSPLAGVPDTQYF. CDR3 sequence (DNA): TGTGCCAGCTCACCTTTAGCGGGGGTGCCAGATACGCAGTATTTT. Together with reference TRBV18 and TRBJ2-3, the CDR3 gives the full variable domain: NAGVMQNPRHLVRRRGQEARLRCSPMKGHSHVYWYRQLPEEGLKFMVYLQKENIIDESGMPKERFSAEFPKEGPSILRIQQVVRGDSAAYFCASSPLAGVPDTQYFGPGTRLTVL.

A word on this clone: In the same sample, other DNA sequences code for this CDR3. The gene calls are TRBV18 and TRBJ2-5; D is undetermined. V was cut by 4 bases and J by 2 bases, with 2 bases left in between. Per germline, CDR1 KGHSH and CDR2 LQKENI. The CDR3 totals 11 residues. In DNA form, the CDR3 reads TGTGCCAGCTCACTTCAAGAGACCCAGTACTTC. Translated, it gives CASSLQETQYF.

V gene TRBV7-3 combines with J gene TRBJ2-1, with D possibly called TRBD1 or TRBD2 (5 bases each). V was trimmed by 4 bases and J by 8 bases, leaving 24 bases between them. Germline-derived CDR1 and CDR2 are SGHTA and FQGTGA. The CDR3 sequence is 17 residues long. Written as DNA, the CDR3 is TGTGCCAGCAGCTCAAACGCCGGGACCCCGGCTTTGGATGAGCAGTTCTTC. Its translation is CASSSNAGTPALDEQFF.

This sequence joins TRBV9 and TRBJ1-1; D remains ambiguous. V dropped 6 bases and J dropped 2 bases, with 11 bases sitting between them. Looked up from germline, CDR1 is SGDLS and CDR2 is YYNGEE. The length of the CDR3 is 13 residues. CDR3 region: CASNRGTNTEAFF. The CDR3 nucleotides are TGTGCCAGCAACCGGGGAACCAACACTGAAGCTTTCTTT. Based on the CDR3 plus reference TRBV9 and TRBJ1-1, the full variable domain is DSGVTQTPKHLITATGQRVTLRCSPRSGDLSVYWYQQSLDQGLQFLIQYYNGEERAKGNILERFSAQQFPDLHSELNLSSLELGDSALYFCASNRGTNTEAFFGQGTRLTVV.

The rearrangement uses TRBV27 and TRBJ2-7; D unresolved. V gave up 2 bases and J gave up 0 bases, with 8 bases separating them. Germline-derived CDR1 and CDR2 are MNHEY and SMNVEV (reference sequence). The CDR3 contains 14 residues. CDR3 nucleotide sequence: TGTGCCAGCAGTTTAGCGCCGAGCTCCTACGAGCAGTACTTC. It is translated as CASSLAPSSYEQYF.

The chain combines TRBV28 with TRBJ2-7; 10 bases align to TRBD1. The CDR3 contains 15 residues. The germline V gene has CDR1 MDHEN and CDR2 SYDVKM. V lost 5 bases and J lost 6; bases outside the gene matches: 10. CDR3 in amino acids: CASSPPTGGFREQYF. CDR3 sequence (DNA): TGTGCCAGCAGTCCGCCGACAGGGGGCTTTCGCGAGCAGTACTTC.

The J gene is TRBJ1-5, the V gene TRBV7-2, with D possibly being TRBD1 (5 bases). The V gene's germline CDR1 is SGHTA and CDR2 FQGNSA. V was cut by 1 base and J by 1 base, with 8 bases left in between. The CDR3 is 15 residues long. The CDR3 sequence: CASSLVGVSNQPQHF. CDR3 nucleotides: TGTGCCAGCAGCTTAGTAGGGGTAAGCAATCAGCCCCAGCATTTT. The whole variable domain, remainder taken from reference TRBV7-2 and TRBJ1-5, is GAGVSQSPSNKVTEKGKDVELRCDPISGHTALYWYRQSLGQGLEFLIYFQGNSAPDKSGLPSDRFSAERTGGSVSTLTIQRTQQEDSAVYLCASSLVGVSNQPQHFGDGTRLSIL.

With regard to this clone: The same CDR3 also results from other DNA sequences found in this sample. The J gene is TRBJ1-2, the V gene TRBV5-1, with a tentative D call TRBD1 (6 bases). The germline V gene has CDR1 SGHRS and CDR2 YFSETQ. CDR3 length equals 13 residues. The V and J ends lost 2 bases and 6 bases respectively, with 11 bases between them. This CDR3 is CASSLTGTDGYTF. The CDR3 DNA reads as TGCGCCAGCAGCTTAACAGGGACGGATGGCTACACCTTC.

The J gene is TRBJ2-3, the V gene TRBV5-1; tentatively, D is TRBD1 or TRBD2 (7 bases each). The germline V gene encodes CDR1 SGHRS and CDR2 YFSETQ. This CDR3 contains 13 residues. Trimming cost V 5 bases and J 8 bases, with 15 bases left between them. CDR3: CASRTDREGTQYF. In DNA form, the CDR3 reads TGCGCCAGCAGGACCGACAGGGAGGGTACGCAGTATTTT.

J is TRBJ2-2 and V is TRBV7-2; D is tentatively TRBD1 or TRBD2 (6 bases each). Trimming removed 1 base from V and 3 bases from J, with 9 bases in between. The CDR3 has 15 residues. Germline CDR1 is SGHTA and CDR2 is FQGNSA. The CDR3 coding sequence is TGTGCCAGCAGCTTAGGAGGGGGGTACACCGGGGAGCTGTTTTTT. Its protein product is CASSLGGGYTGELFF.

The rearrangement uses TRBV5-1 and TRBJ1-2, with 12 bases fitting TRBD1. The germline V gene has CDR1 SGHRS and CDR2 YFSETQ. The CDR3 extends over 17 amino acids. V gave up 4 bases and J gave up 4 bases; unmatched junction bases: 11. In DNA form, the CDR3 reads TGCGCCAGCAGCCCCTCCGGGACAGGGGGCGCGTCCTATGGCTACACCTTC. It yields the protein CASSPSGTGGASYGYTF. The full variable domain, in which reference TRBV5-1 and TRBJ1-2 provide the parts outside the CDR3, is KAGVTQTPRYLIKTRGQQVTLSCSPISGHRSVSWYQQTPGQGLQFLFEYFSETQRNKGNFPGRFSGRQFSNSRSEMNVSTLELGDSALYLCASSPSGTGGASYGYTFGSGTRLTVV.

The rearrangement links TRBV7-8 to TRBJ1-1; possible D gene TRBD1, 6 bases. V lost 5 bases to trimming and J lost 6 bases, with 13 bases between them. This CDR3 is 13 amino acids long. Germline CDR1 is SGHVS and CDR2 is FQNEAQ. Here the CDR3 reads CASSLSGGSEAFF. Here the CDR3 DNA reads TGTGCCAGCAGCCTTTCGGGGGGCTCTGAAGCTTTCTTT.

V usage is TRBV30 and J usage is TRBJ1-1, with a weak D call TRBD1 (6 bases). The CDR3 is made up of 13 amino acids. The V and J ends lost 5 bases and 0 bases respectively, with 10 bases between them. Germline CDR1 GTSNPN, CDR2 SVGIG (reference sequence). This CDR3 reads CAWSTGMNTEAFF. The CDR3 bases are TGTGCCTGGTCGACAGGCATGAACACTGAAGCTTTCTTT.

V gene TRBV7-6 combines with J gene TRBJ2-3; tentatively, D is TRBD2 (7 bases). The CDR3 has 15 residues. CDR1 and CDR2 from the germline V gene are SGHVS and FNYEAQ. Trimming removed 0 bases at V and 2 bases at J, with 9 bases between. DNA of the CDR3: TGTGCCAGCAGCTTAGCCGGGGGGCCCACAGATACGCAGTATTTT. As protein: CASSLAGGPTDTQYF.